This T cell receptor (beta chain) was recovered during a study of shared clonotypes between healthy human individuals. Findings and caveats of the study: Clonotypes shared by all four donors outscored non-shared clonotypes in generation probability.

The method was immunoSEQ multiplex PCR; TCRdb's version includes in-frame clones alone and lacks a portion of them. The data contain roughly 2.2 million clones, just over 90% of them singletons. The germline V gene encodes CDR1 SGHTA and CDR2 FQGNSA. V was clipped by 1 base and J by 4 bases; unmatched bases: 2. The CDR3 spans 15 residues. Note on this clone: What it recognizes is unknown. Other DNA sequences in this specimen translate into the identical CDR3.

This sequence originates from a man between 18 and 35 years old in good health. Some clones in this sample may be carry-over from other donors' samples. The sample taken for sequencing was naive CD4+ T cells from PBMCs. As for subset: CD45RA+ positively selected. The rearrangement links TRBV7-2 to TRBJ2-1, with 9 bases that match TRBD2. CDR3 coding DNA: TGTGCCAGCAGCTTAGTAGCGGGAGCATACAATGAGCAGTTCTTC. Its protein product is CASSLVAGAYNEQFF. The complete variable domain, with remaining parts taken from reference TRBV7-2 and TRBJ2-1, reads GAGVSQSPSNKVTEKGKDVELRCDPISGHTALYWYRQSLGQGLEFLIYFQGNSAPDKSGLPSDRFSAERTGGSVSTLTIQRTQQEDSAVYLCASSLVAGAYNEQFFGPGTRLTVL.